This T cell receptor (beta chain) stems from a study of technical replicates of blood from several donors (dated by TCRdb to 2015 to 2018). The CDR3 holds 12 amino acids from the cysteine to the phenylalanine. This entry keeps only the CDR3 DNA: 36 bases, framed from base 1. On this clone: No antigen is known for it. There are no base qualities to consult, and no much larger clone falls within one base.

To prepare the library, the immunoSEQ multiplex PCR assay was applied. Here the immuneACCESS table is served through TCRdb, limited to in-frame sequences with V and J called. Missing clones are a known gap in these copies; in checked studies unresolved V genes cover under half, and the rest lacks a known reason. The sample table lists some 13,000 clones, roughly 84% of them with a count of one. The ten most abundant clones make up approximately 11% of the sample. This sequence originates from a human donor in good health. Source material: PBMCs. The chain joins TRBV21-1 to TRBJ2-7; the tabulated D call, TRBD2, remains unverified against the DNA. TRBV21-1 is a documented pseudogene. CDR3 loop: CASSKDRDEQYF. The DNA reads TGTGCCAGCAGCAAAGATCGGGACGAGCAGTACTTC.